The sequence of this T cell receptor beta chain was determined in a study of blood T cells in healthy people across ages. Primed by a sample-barcoded 5' primer and a J-beta primer mix, a second PCR proceeded for roughly 7 to 12 cycles. The authors tagged each cDNA molecule using a template-switch adaptor with 12 random nucleotides. TCRdb reprocessed the 5' RACE reads via MiXCR and lists one record per CDR3 protein. Altogether 1.8 million or so distinct CDR3 sequences are present, roughly two fifths being singletons, with the ten largest covering roughly 24%. Points from the study as a whole: Unknown CMV status may confound age-related changes in expanded clones.

A remark on this clonotype: Its antigen is still unknown.

Sequencing used blood. The receptor comes from a human donor in good health.

The CDR3 coding sequence is TGTGCCAGCAGCTTGCCTCAGGGGGAAGCTGAAGCTTTCTTT. It codes for CASSLPQGEAEAFF. The J gene is TRBJ1-1, the V gene TRBV7-6, with 7 nucleotides matching TRBD1. J gave up 6 bases and V 3 bases, and 7 bases lay outside the gene matches. Germline V gene data show CDR1 as SGHVS and CDR2 as FNYEAQ. The CDR3 is 14 amino acids.